The 24 T cell receptor beta chains listed next were all sequenced from one sample in a study of cytomegalovirus exposure and HLA in healthy donors. Primers included in the PCR were 60 Vbeta and 13 Jbeta primers. TCRdb keeps only in-frame clones here, not all; method: immunoSEQ multiplex PCR. The repertoire holds about 170,000 clones, roughly 85% seen once, with over 2.5% in the top ten. Sequenced input: PBMCs. These receptors all stem from a man aged 25 to 40 in good health and CMV-seropositive.

V usage is TRBV18 and J usage is TRBJ2-7, with D maybe TRBD1 (6 bases). V was trimmed by 1 base and J by 0 bases, leaving 16 bases between them. Germline V gene sequence: CDR1 KGHSH, CDR2 LQKENI. CDR3 length equals 17 residues. The CDR3 reads CASSPRPGTPSSYEQYF. In DNA, the CDR3 is TGTGCCAGCTCACCACGGCCCGGGACACCCAGCTCCTACGAGCAGTACTTC.

The rearrangement uses TRBV27 and TRBJ2-5; 7 bases are shared with TRBD1. The V segment lost 5 bases and the J segment 0 bases; nucleotides outside the gene matches: 6. Looked up from germline, CDR1 is MNHEY and CDR2 is SMNVEV (reference sequence). The CDR3 spans 15 residues. CDR3: CASSLTTGDQETQYF. Written as DNA, the CDR3 is TGTGCCAGCAGTCTTACTACAGGGGACCAAGAGACCCAGTACTTC.

For this clone: An end of the junction differs from the germline gene, which may be a read error. The rearrangement joins TRBV7-9 to TRBJ2-5; possibly TRBD2 for D (6 bases). Germline CDR1 SEHNR, CDR2 FQNEAQ (reference sequence). The CDR3 contains 16 residues. CDR3 protein: CSSSLELGGVEETQYF. Here the CDR3 DNA reads TGTTCCAGCAGCTTAGAGTTGGGAGGTGTGGAGGAGACCCAGTACTTC.

The chain recombines TRBV4-1 with TRBJ2-3, with D possibly TRBD2 on 5 matching bases. V was shortened by 2 bases and J by 3 bases, with 15 bases between the two germline ends. Germline V gene data show CDR1 as MGHRA and CDR2 as YSYEKL. The CDR3 covers 16 residues. DNA for the CDR3: TGCGCCAGCAGCCAAAGGGTGGGAGAAAGGACAGATACGCAGTATTTT. Encoded protein: CASSQRVGERTDTQYF.

The V and J genes are TRBV2 and TRBJ2-5, with D possibly TRBD2 on 7 matching bases. V gave up 4 bases and J gave up 9 bases, with 15 bases separating them. Germline CDR1 and CDR2: SNHLY and FYNNEI. The CDR3 is 13 residues long. The CDR3, as DNA: TGTGCCAGCAGTGTCGGAGGGAGGGGGGCCCAGTACTTC. This codes for CASSVGGRGAQYF.

This sequence joins TRBV7-2 and TRBJ2-5, with 9 positions matching TRBD2. CDR3 size: 14 residues. V shed 3 bases, J shed 5 bases, and the junction held 4 bases outside the gene matches. CDR1 is SGHTA, CDR2 FQGNSA, per germline. Here the CDR3 reads CASSFGLAMETQYF. CDR3 DNA: TGTGCCAGCAGCTTCGGACTAGCGATGGAGACCCAGTACTTC.

About this clone itself: Its ends do not fully match the called genes, so a read error is possible. The chain has TRBV10-3 and TRBJ1-1; the D is unclear. The CDR3 spans 13 residues. The germline V gene encodes CDR1 ENHRY and CDR2 SYGVKD. This CDR3 reads CAIGDLVIAEAFF. The DNA for the CDR3 is TGTGCCATCGGTGATCTTGTAATAGCTGAAGCTTTCTTT.

This chain joins TRBV11-2 and TRBJ1-3; D unclear. Germline CDR1 reads SGHAT; CDR2 reads FQNNGV. The CDR3 runs 12 residues. Trimming pared 5 bases from V and 4 bases from J, leaving 6 bases between. The CDR3 bases are TGTGCCAGCAGCCGACAAGGAAACACCATATATTTT. It specifies CASSRQGNTIYF.

The rearrangement links TRBV7-9 to TRBJ1-4, with D maybe TRBD1 (6 bases). Trimming took 5 bases from V and 3 from J, leaving 16 bases between them. The CDR3 totals 16 residues. Germline V gives CDR1 SEHNR, CDR2 FQNEAQ (reference sequence). CDR3 loop: CASSRDRTSANEKLFF. For the CDR3, the DNA is TGTGCCAGCAGCCGAGACAGGACCTCGGCTAATGAAAAACTGTTTTTT.

The V gene is TRBV7-9, the J gene TRBJ2-5, with 9 nucleotides matching TRBD2. The J call may not be correct, given that the DNA end is closer to TRBJ2-7. The germline V gene has CDR1 SEHNR and CDR2 FQNEAQ (reference sequence). The CDR3 consists of 14 residues. The CDR3: CASSLAGGPYEQYF. The DNA of the CDR3 is TGTGCCAGCAGCTTGGCGGGAGGGCCCTACGAGCAGTACTTC.

The chain links TRBV5-6 to TRBJ1-5, with TRBD1 matching 7 bases. J was trimmed by 7 bases and V by 4 bases; bases with no gene match: 8. The CDR3 totals 14 residues. Germline assignment: CDR1 SGHDT and CDR2 YYEEEE. CDR3 bases: TGTGCCAGCAGCCAGACAGGGAGAAGGCAGCCCCAGCATTTT. This codes for CASSQTGRRQPQHF.

Comment on this clone: The identical CDR3 is also encoded by other nucleotide sequences in the sample. This chain links TRBV9 with TRBJ2-1, with 8 bases matching TRBD2. This CDR3 is 15 amino acids long. Trimming cost V 5 bases and J 0 bases; bases outside gene matches: 4. Germline CDR1 and CDR2: SGDLS and YYNGEE. The CDR3: CASSSSGSSYNEQFF. The CDR3 DNA sequence: TGTGCCAGCAGTTCAAGCGGGAGCTCCTACAATGAGCAGTTCTTC. The variable domain in full, with the rest retrieved from reference TRBV9 and TRBJ2-1, is DSGVTQTPKHLITATGQRVTLRCSPRSGDLSVYWYQQSLDQGLQFLIQYYNGEERAKGNILERFSAQQFPDLHSELNLSSLELGDSALYFCASSSSGSSYNEQFFGPGTRLTVL.

This chain connects TRBV30 to TRBJ2-7, with D possibly matching TRBD2 (6 bases). This CDR3 is 15 amino acids long. The V gene's germline CDR1 is GTSNPN and CDR2 SVGIG (reference sequence). V lost 5 bases, J lost 3 bases, and 20 bases lay in between. The CDR3 is CAWENSREWGYEQYF. CDR3 DNA: TGTGCCTGGGAGAACAGTCGGGAGTGGGGCTACGAGCAGTACTTC. Supplemented by reference TRBV30 and TRBJ2-7, the full variable domain reads SQTIHQWPATLVQPVGSPLSLECTVEGTSNPNLYWYRQAAGRGLQLLFYSVGIGQISSEVPQNLSASRPQDRQFILSSKKLLLSDSGFYLCAWENSREWGYEQYFGPGTRLTVT.

This clone was recorded only once. The chain uses TRBV6-5 and TRBJ1-5; 8 nucleotides align to TRBD1. The CDR3 has 15 residues. V dropped 2 bases and J dropped 6; count of bases not matched to a gene: 6. Germline values: CDR1 MNHEY, CDR2 SVGAGI. CDR3 DNA sequence: TGTGCCAGCAGTTACGTGGCAGGGGGCACTCAGCCCCAGCATTTT. Amino acid sequence: CASSYVAGGTQPQHF.

The DNA for the CDR3 is TGTGCCAGCAGCTCCCCCGAGGGAAGCGGGGAAAAACTGTTTTTT. It is translated as CASSSPEGSGEKLFF. The genes are TRBV5-4 and TRBJ1-4; no clear D gene. V was pared by 3 bases and J by 8 bases, with 17 bases between. The CDR3 extends over 15 amino acids. Germline CDR1 and CDR2: SGHNT and YYREEE (reference sequence).

The chain combines TRBV11-2 with TRBJ1-1; 11 positions agree with TRBD1. The CDR3 sequence is 14 residues long. With V trimmed by 6 bases and J by 6 bases, 6 bases remained unmatched. Per germline, CDR1 SGHAT and CDR2 FQNNGV. CDR3 protein: CASSWGQGVPEAFF. The CDR3 DNA sequence: TGTGCCAGCAGTTGGGGACAGGGGGTGCCTGAAGCTTTCTTT.

This chain connects TRBV4-3 to TRBJ2-1; 9 nucleotides match TRBD2. V was pared by 5 bases and J by 6 bases, with 8 bases of the junction left unmatched. Per the germline V gene, CDR1 is LGHNA and CDR2 is YSLEER. The CDR3 loop spans 15 amino acids. For the CDR3, the DNA is TGCGCCAGCAGCGACGAACCGGGACTAGCCAATGAGCAGTTCTTC. Translated: CASSDEPGLANEQFF.

The rearrangement joins TRBV7-9 to TRBJ2-5; D unclear. The CDR3 runs 13 residues. Per the germline V gene, CDR1 is SEHNR and CDR2 is FQNEAQ (reference sequence). V gave up 5 bases and J gave up 0 bases, with 7 bases separating them. CDR3 amino acids: CASSHTYQETQYF. The CDR3 coding sequence is TGTGCCAGCAGCCACACGTACCAAGAGACCCAGTACTTC. The whole variable domain, remainder taken from reference TRBV7-9 and TRBJ2-5, is DTGVSQNPRHKITKRGQNVTFRCDPISEHNRLYWYRQTLGQGPEFLTYFQNEAQLEKSRLLSDRFSAERPKGSFSTLEIQRTEQGDSAMYLCASSHTYQETQYFGPGTRLLVL.

V and J are TRBV28 and TRBJ2-7; 13 nucleotides line up with TRBD2. V lost 6 bases, J lost 3 bases, and 14 bases stayed unmatched. Per germline, CDR1 MDHEN and CDR2 SYDVKM. The CDR3 runs 18 residues. The CDR3 loop reads CASRKGTSGTIDYYEQYF. The CDR3 nucleotides are TGTGCCAGCAGGAAAGGGACTAGCGGGACCATTGACTACTACGAGCAGTACTTC.

The V call is TRBV7-2, the J call TRBJ1-6; a weak D match, TRBD1 (5 bases). The CDR3 is 18 amino acids. Per the germline V gene, CDR1 is SGHTA and CDR2 is FQGNSA. Trimming shortened V by 1 base and J by 9 bases, and 22 bases separated the two germline ends. CDR3 nucleotide sequence: TGTGCCAGCAGCTTAGGGTCAGGGTTATCCCATATGTTTTCACCCCTCCACTTT. It specifies CASSLGSGLSHMFSPLHF.

V is TRBV5-8 and J is TRBJ1-2; tentative D call: TRBD1 (6 bases). This CDR3 is built from 15 residues. Per germline, CDR1 SGHTS and CDR2 YDEGEE. V was pared by 1 base and J by 4 bases, with 14 bases between. CDR3 region: CASSLTDSVVYGYTF. CDR3 DNA sequence: TGTGCCAGCAGCTTGACGGACAGCGTCGTCTATGGCTACACCTTC.

CDR3 bases: TGTGCCAGCGGTCTAGACGCTTATGACACTGAAGCTTTCTTT. Encoded protein: CASGLDAYDTEAFF. The rearrangement joins TRBV28 to TRBJ1-1; D ambiguous. The V end lost 8 bases, the J end lost 3 bases, and 16 bases lay between the germline ends. The CDR3 contains 14 residues. CDR1 is MDHEN and CDR2 is SYDVKM in the germline V gene.

This clone has a single count. J is TRBJ2-1 and V is TRBV18; 8 bases agree with TRBD2. Germline CDR1 KGHSH, CDR2 LQKENI. The CDR3 covers 15 residues. Trimming at V came to 9 bases and at J to 9 bases, leaving 16 bases not matched to a gene. CDR3 sequence: CASSERTSSGTEQFF. DNA of the CDR3: TGTGCCAGTTCCGAAAGGACTAGCTCGGGTACTGAGCAGTTCTTC.

This chain uses TRBV9 with TRBJ1-1; TRBD1 matches at 7 bases. The CDR3 contains 16 residues. The V segment lost 4 bases and the J segment 0 bases; nucleotides outside the gene matches: 9. The V gene's germline CDR1 is SGDLS and CDR2 YYNGEE. Here the CDR3 reads CASSLLGTEMNTEAFF. The CDR3 nucleotides read TGTGCCAGCAGCCTCCTAGGGACAGAAATGAACACTGAAGCTTTCTTT.